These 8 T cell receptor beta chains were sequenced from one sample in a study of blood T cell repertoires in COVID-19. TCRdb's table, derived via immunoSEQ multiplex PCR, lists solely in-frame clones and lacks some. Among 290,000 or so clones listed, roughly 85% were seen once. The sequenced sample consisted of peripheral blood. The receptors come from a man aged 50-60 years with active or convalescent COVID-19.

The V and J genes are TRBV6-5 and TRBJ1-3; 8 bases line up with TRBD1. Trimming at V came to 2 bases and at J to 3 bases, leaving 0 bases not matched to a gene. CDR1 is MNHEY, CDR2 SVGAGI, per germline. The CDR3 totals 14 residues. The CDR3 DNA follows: TGTGCCAGCAGTTACGGGACAGGTGGAAACACCATATATTTT. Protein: CASSYGTGGNTIYF.

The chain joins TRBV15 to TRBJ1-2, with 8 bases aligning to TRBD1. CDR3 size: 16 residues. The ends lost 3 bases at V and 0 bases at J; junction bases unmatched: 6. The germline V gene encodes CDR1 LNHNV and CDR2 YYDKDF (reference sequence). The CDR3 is CATSSDRGKANYGYTF. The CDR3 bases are TGTGCCACCAGCAGTGACAGGGGTAAAGCTAACTATGGCTACACCTTC.

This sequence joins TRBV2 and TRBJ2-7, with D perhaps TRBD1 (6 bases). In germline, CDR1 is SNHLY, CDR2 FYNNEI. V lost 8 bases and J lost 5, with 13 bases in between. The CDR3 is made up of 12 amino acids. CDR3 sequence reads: CASLGTIDEQYF. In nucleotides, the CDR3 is TGTGCCAGCCTGGGGACAATCGACGAGCAGTACTTC.

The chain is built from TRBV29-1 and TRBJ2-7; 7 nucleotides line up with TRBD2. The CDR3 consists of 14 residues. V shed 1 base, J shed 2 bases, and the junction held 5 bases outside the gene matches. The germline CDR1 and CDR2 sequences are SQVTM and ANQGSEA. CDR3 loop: CSVEGGGSAYEQYF. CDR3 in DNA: TGCAGCGTTGAAGGAGGCGGGAGCGCCTACGAGCAGTACTTC.

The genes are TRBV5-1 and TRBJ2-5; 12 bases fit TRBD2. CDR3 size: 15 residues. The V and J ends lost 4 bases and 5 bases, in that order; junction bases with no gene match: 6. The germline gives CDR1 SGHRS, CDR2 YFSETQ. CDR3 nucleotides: TGCGCCAGCAGCCCCCGACTAGCGGGAGTGGAGACCCAGTACTTC. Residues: CASSPRLAGVETQYF.

CDR3 coding DNA: TGCAGTGCTAGTACACGGGGGATCGGGAGGCTTGAGACCCAGTACTTC. It specifies CSASTRGIGRLETQYF. The chain combines TRBV20-1 with TRBJ2-5; 7 positions match TRBD2. Trimming took 3 bases from V and 5 from J; bases not matched to a gene: 15. Germline CDR1 DFQATT, CDR2 SNEGSKA (reference sequence). The CDR3 totals 16 residues.

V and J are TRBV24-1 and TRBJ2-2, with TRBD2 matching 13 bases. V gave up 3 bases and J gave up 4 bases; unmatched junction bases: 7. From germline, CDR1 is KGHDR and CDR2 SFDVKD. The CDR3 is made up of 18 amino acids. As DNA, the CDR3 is TGTGCCACCAGTGATCCGAGGGGACTAGCGGGAAGCACCGGGGAGCTGTTTTTT. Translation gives CATSDPRGLAGSTGELFF.

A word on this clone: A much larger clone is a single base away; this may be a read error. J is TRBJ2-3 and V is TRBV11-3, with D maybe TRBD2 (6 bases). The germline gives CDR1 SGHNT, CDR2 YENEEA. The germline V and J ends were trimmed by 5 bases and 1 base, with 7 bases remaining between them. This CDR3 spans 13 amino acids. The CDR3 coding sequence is TGTGCCAGCAGCCCGGGGGGCACAGATACGCAGTATTTT. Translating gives CASSPGGTDTQYF.